Presented here are 25 T cell receptor beta chains from one specimen sequenced in a study of T cell responses to AZD1222 COVID-19 vaccine (dated by TCRdb to the early 2020s). Libraries were constructed by the immunoSEQ multiplex PCR assay. The immuneACCESS repertoire file appears here via TCRdb, limited to in-frame rearrangements. These files lack a portion of the clones; in checked studies, under half of the deficit traces to unresolved V genes, and the cause of the others is not known. The sample table shows fewer than 200,000 clones, and about 89% are seen once. More than 1.5% of the sample lies in the top ten. The time point label for this specimen denotes: about 28 days (+/-7) after the second vaccine dose. The source was peripheral blood, collected 28 days after the second AZD1222 dose. These receptors originate from an adult who received the AZD1222 COVID-19 vaccine.

The V call is TRBV2, the J call TRBJ2-1; no clear D. V was pared by 5 bases and J by 2 bases, with 10 bases between. Germline lookup yields CDR1 SNHLY and CDR2 FYNNEI. The CDR3 spans 14 residues. The CDR3 here is CASSIPGPYNEQFF. As DNA, the CDR3 is TGTGCCAGCAGTATCCCTGGCCCCTACAATGAGCAGTTCTTC.

The V gene is TRBV12-3 or TRBV12-4, the J gene TRBJ1-2; a weak D match, TRBD1 (6 bases). V was shortened by 3 bases and J by 8 bases, with 13 bases between the two germline ends. The CDR3 covers 13 residues. This chain's CDR3 is CASSFVGGRGYTF. The CDR3 nucleotides read TGTGCCAGCAGTTTTGTCGGGGGGCGAGGCTACACCTTC.

This chain joins TRBV19 and TRBJ1-3; D unclear. CDR1 LNHDA and CDR2 SQIVND come from the germline V gene (reference sequence). Trimming shortened V by 9 bases and J by 0 bases, and 9 bases separated the two germline ends. The CDR3 sequence is 13 residues long. CDR3 nucleotides: TGTGCCAGCCGTCCCTACTCTGGAAACACCATATATTTT. It specifies CASRPYSGNTIYF.

The V gene is TRBV9, the J gene TRBJ1-2, with TRBD1 matching 8 bases. Germline CDR1 reads SGDLS; CDR2 reads YYNGEE. The CDR3 runs 14 residues. J lost 5 bases, V lost 4 bases, and 7 bases had no gene match. CDR3 region: CASSSDRGGYGYTF. The CDR3 DNA reads as TGTGCCAGCAGCTCCGACAGGGGTGGGTATGGCTACACCTTC.

V usage is TRBV6-5 and J usage is TRBJ1-3, with TRBD1 as a possible D gene (5 bases). V shed 7 bases and J shed 4 bases, with 11 bases lying between them. Looked up from germline, CDR1 is MNHEY and CDR2 is SVGAGI. The CDR3 is made up of 13 amino acids. CDR3 sequence reads: CASNPGRGNTIYF. In DNA form, the CDR3 reads TGTGCCAGCAACCCAGGGAGGGGAAACACCATATATTTT.

The gene calls are TRBV27 and TRBJ1-3, with D unclear. The V and J ends lost 2 bases and 4 bases respectively, with 12 bases between them. The CDR3 extends over 15 amino acids. The germline V gene encodes CDR1 MNHEY and CDR2 SMNVEV (reference sequence). CDR3 protein: CASSLSWWGGNTIYF. Here the CDR3 DNA reads TGTGCCAGCAGTTTAAGTTGGTGGGGAGGAAACACCATATATTTT.

The chain carries TRBV6-1 and TRBJ2-7, with D possibly TRBD2 on 5 matching bases. This CDR3 spans 15 amino acids. The V gene's germline CDR1 is MNHNS and CDR2 SASEGT. Deletions cut 3 bases from V and 0 bases from J, with 12 bases between. The CDR3 loop is CASSDPRGSSYEQYF. The CDR3 region has the DNA TGTGCCAGCAGTGACCCTCGGGGAAGCTCCTACGAGCAGTACTTC.

The DNA for the CDR3 is TGTGCCAGCGACCCCGGGGGGGCAGATACGCAGTATTTT. This translates into CASDPGGADTQYF. V gene TRBV18 combines with J gene TRBJ2-3, with 8 bases matching TRBD2. CDR1 is KGHSH, CDR2 LQKENI, per germline. V gave up 8 bases and J gave up 4 bases; unmatched junction bases: 5. This CDR3 spans 13 amino acids. The full variable domain, its missing parts supplied by reference TRBV18 and TRBJ2-3, is NAGVMQNPRHLVRRRGQEARLRCSPMKGHSHVYWYRQLPEEGLKFMVYLQKENIIDESGMPKERFSAEFPKEGPSILRIQQVVRGDSAAYFCASDPGGADTQYFGPGTRLTVL.

The chain employs TRBV6-5 and TRBJ2-2; 10 bases map to TRBD2. The germline V gene encodes CDR1 MNHEY and CDR2 SVGAGI. The CDR3 loop spans 14 amino acids. With 6 bases clipped from V and 4 bases from J, the junction kept 2 bases outside the gene matches. CDR3 sequence: CASRGTSATGELFF. CDR3 sequence (DNA): TGTGCCAGCAGGGGGACTAGCGCCACCGGGGAGCTGTTTTTT.

Written as DNA, the CDR3 is TGCGCCAGCAGCCTTGCAAAGCCCTCCGTGGGAGAGCAGTACTTC. It encodes CASSLAKPSVGEQYF. The chain uses TRBV5-1 and TRBJ2-7; no firm D call. CDR3 size: 15 residues. CDR1 is SGHRS, CDR2 YFSETQ, per germline. V lost 4 bases to trimming and J lost 7 bases, with 21 bases between them.

The J gene is TRBJ1-5, the V gene TRBV7-2; D is ambiguous. Trimming shortened V by 2 bases and J by 7 bases, and 15 bases separated the two germline ends. Per the germline V gene, CDR1 is SGHTA and CDR2 is FQGNSA. The CDR3 extends over 15 amino acids. CDR3 residues: CASSLMSGIGQPQHF. CDR3 nucleotides: TGTGCCAGCAGCTTAATGTCGGGGATTGGACAGCCCCAGCATTTT.

The chain links TRBV7-2 to TRBJ1-1; D is possibly TRBD1 (6 bases). Trimming removed 5 bases from V and 5 bases from J, with 18 bases in between. CDR1 is SGHTA, CDR2 FQGNSA, per germline. CDR3 length: 15 amino acids. CDR3 sequence (DNA): TGTGCCAGCAGCCACCGAACAGGGTCGGGTACTGAAGCTTTCTTT. Amino acid sequence: CASSHRTGSGTEAFF.

CDR3 in DNA: TGTGCCAGTAGTTGGGGGAACACTGAAGCTTTCTTT. It translates to CASSWGNTEAFF. The chain uses TRBV19 and TRBJ1-1; no firm D call. V shed 5 bases and J shed 1 base, with 5 bases lying between them. Germline V CDR1 and CDR2: LNHDA, SQIVND (reference sequence). The CDR3 has 12 amino acids.

V usage is TRBV30 and J usage is TRBJ1-2; no definite D call. This CDR3 is 12 amino acids long. Per germline, CDR1 GTSNPN and CDR2 SVGIG (reference sequence). V lost 6 bases, J lost 6 bases, and 14 bases lay in between. The CDR3 loop is CACPRRENGYTF. In nucleotides, the CDR3 is TGTGCCTGCCCCAGGCGGGAAAATGGCTACACCTTC. Together with reference TRBV30 and TRBJ1-2, the CDR3 gives the full variable domain: SQTIHQWPATLVQPVGSPLSLECTVEGTSNPNLYWYRQAAGRGLQLLFYSVGIGQISSEVPQNLSASRPQDRQFILSSKKLLLSDSGFYLCACPRRENGYTFGSGTRLTVV.

This chain uses TRBV9 with TRBJ2-2; D gene uncertain. CDR1 is SGDLS, CDR2 YYNGEE, per germline. The CDR3 covers 14 residues. The germline V and J ends were trimmed by 4 bases and 5 bases, with 12 bases remaining between them. For the CDR3, the DNA is TGTGCCAGCAGCCCAGTATCCCGGACCGGGGAGCTGTTTTTT. This sequence encodes CASSPVSRTGELFF.

The gene calls are TRBV30 and TRBJ1-2; no clear D. The CDR3 spans 14 residues. V lost 2 bases, J lost 2 bases, and 12 bases lay in between. Looked up from germline, CDR1 is GTSNPN and CDR2 is SVGIG (reference sequence). The CDR3 nucleotides read TGTGCCTGGAGTTCGGTCAGTGGGAACTATGGCTACACCTTC. Its translation is CAWSSVSGNYGYTF.

The chain combines TRBV6-6 with TRBJ2-7; a possible D gene is TRBD1 (5 bases). The germline CDR1 and CDR2 sequences are MNHNY and SVGAGI (reference sequence). The CDR3 is made up of 15 amino acids. Deletions cut 6 bases from V and 6 bases from J, with 21 bases between. The CDR3 is CASSSPEGAKGEQYF. In DNA form, the CDR3 reads TGTGCCAGCAGCTCTCCCGAAGGGGCGAAAGGCGAGCAGTACTTC.

The gene calls are TRBV7-9 and TRBJ2-5, with unresolved D. Trimming removed 5 bases from V and 3 bases from J, with 16 bases in between. Germline CDR1 and CDR2: SEHNR and FQNEAQ (reference sequence). The CDR3 runs to 15 residues. The CDR3 reads CASSHSLVFEETQYF. The DNA for the CDR3 is TGTGCCAGCAGCCATTCTCTAGTGTTCGAAGAGACCCAGTACTTC. Filled out from reference TRBV7-9 and TRBJ2-5, the complete variable domain reads DTGVSQNPRHKITKRGQNVTFRCDPISEHNRLYWYRQTLGQGPEFLTYFQNEAQLEKSRLLSDRFSAERPKGSFSTLEIQRTEQGDSAMYLCASSHSLVFEETQYFGPGTRLLVL.

This sequence joins TRBV10-3 and TRBJ1-4; 8 bases are a match to TRBD1. Per germline, CDR1 ENHRY and CDR2 SYGVKD. The CDR3 has 16 amino acids. The junction had 6 bases not matched to a gene; V was cut back by 3 bases and J by 3 bases. CDR3 coding DNA: TGTGCCATCAGTGATCAGCAGACAGGGGCTAATGAAAAACTGTTTTTT. It specifies CAISDQQTGANEKLFF.

This clone was observed a single time. This chain joins TRBV27 and TRBJ2-7; D ambiguous. Looked up from germline, CDR1 is MNHEY and CDR2 is SMNVEV (reference sequence). Trimming took 3 bases from V and 4 from J, leaving 13 bases between them. CDR3 length: 14 amino acids. The CDR3 coding sequence is TGTGCCAGCAGTTTGGGTGGGGTTGGGTACGAGCAGTACTTC. Translation gives CASSLGGVGYEQYF.

The genes are TRBV7-3 and TRBJ1-1, with D unclear. The CDR3 extends over 14 amino acids. V was clipped by 2 bases and J by 2 bases, with 9 bases between them. Germline V gene data show CDR1 as SGHTA and CDR2 as FQGTGA. The CDR3 coding sequence is TGTGCCAGCAGCTTAGGCGGTTTTAACACTGAAGCTTTCTTT. It yields the protein CASSLGGFNTEAFF.

This rearrangement joins TRBV10-2 to TRBJ1-6, with 8 bases that match TRBD1. The CDR3 contains 14 residues. CDR1 and CDR2 from the germline V gene are WSHSY and SAAADI. J lost 7 bases, V lost 6 bases, and 5 bases had no gene match. The CDR3 DNA sequence: TGCGCCAGCAGCCTGACAGGGGACAATTCACCCCTCCACTTT. Translated, it gives CASSLTGDNSPLHF.

The gene calls are TRBV19 and TRBJ1-2; no reliable D call. CDR1 is LNHDA, CDR2 SQIVND, per germline (reference sequence). V lost 4 bases and J 2 bases, leaving 5 bases between the germline ends. CDR3 length equals 12 residues. This chain's CDR3 is CASSRANYGYTF. In nucleotides, the CDR3 is TGTGCCAGTAGTAGGGCGAACTATGGCTACACCTTC.

The V and J genes are TRBV29-1 and TRBJ2-3; D gene ambiguous. With 3 bases removed from V and 2 bases from J, the gap between germline ends came to 3 bases. Germline CDR1 SQVTM, CDR2 ANQGSEA. The CDR3 has 11 residues. CDR3 nucleotide sequence: TGCAGCGTTGATATCACAGATACGCAGTATTTT. Protein product: CSVDITDTQYF.

This clone was seen just once. The chain couples TRBV19 to TRBJ2-1, with D perhaps assigned TRBD1 or TRBD2 (5 bases each). Germline V gives CDR1 LNHDA, CDR2 SQIVND (reference sequence). V was clipped by 5 bases and J by 5 bases, with 10 bases between them. The CDR3 loop spans 13 amino acids. The CDR3 sequence is CASSPLGDNEQFF. The CDR3 nucleotides are TGTGCCAGTAGTCCTTTGGGGGACAATGAGCAGTTCTTC.